This TCR beta chain was profiled in a study of monozygotic twins with inflammatory bowel disease. Overall study findings and caveats: Repertoire similarity did not differ between concordant and discordant twins, possibly owing to limited power. Compared with healthy twins, IBD patients shared fewer clonotypes with others, especially with disease activity.

Comments on this clonotype: Its target is unknown.

TCRdb reprocessed the 5' RACE reads, with one entry per CDR3 protein and no DNA. The data show about 160,000 distinct CDR3 sequences, and the top ten clones hold 2.4%. The CDR3 sequence is 14 residues long. The V gene's germline CDR1 is SQVTM and CDR2 ANQGSEA. The clonotype was recovered from a human donor with ulcerative colitis or Crohn's disease, or a healthy co-twin of an affected twin (not recorded which). This sequence joins TRBV29-1 and TRBJ2-3; TCRdb indicates TRBD1, and absent DNA this call remains unverified. The sequenced sample was blood. This CDR3 reads CSVDGRESTDTQYF.